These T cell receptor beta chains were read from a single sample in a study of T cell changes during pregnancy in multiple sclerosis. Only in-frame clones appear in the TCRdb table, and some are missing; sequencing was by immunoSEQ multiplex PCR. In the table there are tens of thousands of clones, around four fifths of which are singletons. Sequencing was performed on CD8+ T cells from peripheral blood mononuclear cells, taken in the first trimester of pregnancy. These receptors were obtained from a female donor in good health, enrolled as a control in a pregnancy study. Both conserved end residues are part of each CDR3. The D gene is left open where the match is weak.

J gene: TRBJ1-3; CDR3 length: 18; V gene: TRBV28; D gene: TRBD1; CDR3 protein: CASSLSHSGTGIGNTIYF; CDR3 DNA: TGTGCCAGCAGTTTATCCCATAGCGGGACAGGGATTGGAAACACCATATATTTT
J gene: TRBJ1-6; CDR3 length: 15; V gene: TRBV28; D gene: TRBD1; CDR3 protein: CASSSETGLSSPLHF; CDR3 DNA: TGTGCCAGCAGCAGCGAGACAGGGTTGAGTTCACCCCTCCACTTT
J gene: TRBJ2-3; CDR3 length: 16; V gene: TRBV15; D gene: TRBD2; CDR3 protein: CATSRVREGGTDTQYF; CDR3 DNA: TGTGCCACCAGCAGAGTGAGGGAGGGTGGAACAGATACGCAGTATTTT
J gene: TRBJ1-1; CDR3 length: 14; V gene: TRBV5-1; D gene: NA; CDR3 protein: CASSWGLGNTEAFF; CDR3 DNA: TGCGCCAGCAGCTGGGGACTGGGGAACACTGAAGCTTTCTTT
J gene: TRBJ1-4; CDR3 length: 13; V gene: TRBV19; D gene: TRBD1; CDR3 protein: CASSTGKREKLFF; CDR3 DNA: TGTGCCAGTTCGACAGGGAAGAGAGAAAAACTGTTTTTT
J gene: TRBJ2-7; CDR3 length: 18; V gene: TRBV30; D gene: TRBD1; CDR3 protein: CASITLGVLGTGEYEQYF; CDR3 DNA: TGTGCCTCGATCACACTCGGAGTTTTGGGGACAGGGGAATACGAGCAGTACTTC
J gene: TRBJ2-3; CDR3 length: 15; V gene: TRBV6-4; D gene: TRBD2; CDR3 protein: CASSPTSGNPDTQYF; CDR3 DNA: TGTGCCAGCAGTCCTACTAGCGGGAACCCAGATACGCAGTATTTT
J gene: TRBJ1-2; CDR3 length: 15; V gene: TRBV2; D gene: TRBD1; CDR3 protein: CASKSGTGLVYGYTF; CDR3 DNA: TGTGCCAGCAAATCCGGGACAGGGTTAGTCTATGGCTACACCTTC
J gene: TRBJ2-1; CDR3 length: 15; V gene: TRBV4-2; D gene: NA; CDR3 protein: CASSQGIATPNEQFF; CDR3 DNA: TGTGCCAGCAGCCAAGGGATAGCGACTCCCAATGAGCAGTTCTTC
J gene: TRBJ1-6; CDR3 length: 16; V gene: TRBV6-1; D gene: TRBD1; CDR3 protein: CASSEDGGQGYSPLHF; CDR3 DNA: TGTGCCAGCAGTGAAGATGGAGGACAGGGCTATTCACCCCTCCACTTT
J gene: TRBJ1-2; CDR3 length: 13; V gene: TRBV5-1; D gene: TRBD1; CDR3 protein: CASSLTTGGGYTF; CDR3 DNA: TGCGCCAGCAGCTTGACGACAGGGGGTGGCTACACCTTC
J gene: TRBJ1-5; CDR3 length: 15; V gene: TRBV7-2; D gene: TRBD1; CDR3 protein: CASSLGGGRGQPQHF; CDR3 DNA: TGTGCCAGCAGTCTAGGAGGGGGCCGGGGGCAGCCCCAGCATTTT